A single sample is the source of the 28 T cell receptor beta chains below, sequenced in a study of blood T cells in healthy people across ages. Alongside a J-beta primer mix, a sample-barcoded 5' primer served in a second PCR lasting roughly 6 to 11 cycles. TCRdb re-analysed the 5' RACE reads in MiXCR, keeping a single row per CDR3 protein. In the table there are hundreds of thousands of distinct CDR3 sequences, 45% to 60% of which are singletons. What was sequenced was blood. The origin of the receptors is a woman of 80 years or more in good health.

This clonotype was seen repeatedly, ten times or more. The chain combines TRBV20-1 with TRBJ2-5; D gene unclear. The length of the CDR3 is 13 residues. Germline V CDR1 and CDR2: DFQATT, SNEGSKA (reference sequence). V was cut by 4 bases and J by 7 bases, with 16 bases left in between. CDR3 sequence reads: CSANFPGPGTQYF. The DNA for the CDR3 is TGCAGTGCTAACTTCCCGGGTCCCGGGACCCAGTACTTC.

The CDR3 reads CSAARDRGQTMYSNQPQHF. The DNA of the CDR3 is TGCAGTGCTGCCCGCGACAGGGGGCAGACAATGTATAGCAATCAGCCCCAGCATTTT. V gene TRBV20-1 combines with J gene TRBJ1-5, with 10 bases lining up with TRBD1. The CDR3 is made up of 19 amino acids. V trimming: 5 bases; J trimming: 0 bases; junction bases outside the gene matches: 16. Germline lookup yields CDR1 DFQATT and CDR2 SNEGSKA (reference sequence).

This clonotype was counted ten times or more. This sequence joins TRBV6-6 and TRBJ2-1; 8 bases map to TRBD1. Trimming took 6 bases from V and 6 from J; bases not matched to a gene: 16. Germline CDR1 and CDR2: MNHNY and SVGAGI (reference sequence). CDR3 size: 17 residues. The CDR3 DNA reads TGTGCCAGCAGCGGACAGGGTCTCCAAATTCGGTTCAATGAGCAGTTCTTC. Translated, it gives CASSGQGLQIRFNEQFF.

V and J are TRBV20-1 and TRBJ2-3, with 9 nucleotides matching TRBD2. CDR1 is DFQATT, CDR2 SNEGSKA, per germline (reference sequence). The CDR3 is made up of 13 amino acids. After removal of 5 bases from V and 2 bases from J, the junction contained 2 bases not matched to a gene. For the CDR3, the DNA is TGCAGTGCTCGACTAGCGGCCACAGATACGCAGTATTTT. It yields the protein CSARLAATDTQYF.

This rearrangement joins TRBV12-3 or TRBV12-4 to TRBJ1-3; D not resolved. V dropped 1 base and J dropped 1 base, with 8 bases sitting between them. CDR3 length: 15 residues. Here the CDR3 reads CASSLVAVSGNTIYF. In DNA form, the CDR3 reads TGTGCCAGCAGTTTAGTGGCGGTGTCTGGAAACACCATATATTTT.

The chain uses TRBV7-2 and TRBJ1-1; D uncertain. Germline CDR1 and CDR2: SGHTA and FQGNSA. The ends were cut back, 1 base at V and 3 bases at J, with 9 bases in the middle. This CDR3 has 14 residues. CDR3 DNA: TGTGCCAGCAGCTTAGTCGGTTCGGACACTGAAGCTTTCTTT. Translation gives CASSLVGSDTEAFF.

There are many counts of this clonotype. The CDR3 reads CASSQVSHDRGDGYTF. DNA of the CDR3: TGTGCCAGCAGCCAAGTGAGCCACGACAGGGGCGATGGCTACACCTTC. The chain combines TRBV4-2 with TRBJ1-2; 8 nucleotides agree with TRBD1. Trimming at V came to 1 base and at J to 6 bases, leaving 10 bases not matched to a gene. CDR1 LGHNA and CDR2 YNFKEQ come from the germline V gene. The CDR3 consists of 16 residues.

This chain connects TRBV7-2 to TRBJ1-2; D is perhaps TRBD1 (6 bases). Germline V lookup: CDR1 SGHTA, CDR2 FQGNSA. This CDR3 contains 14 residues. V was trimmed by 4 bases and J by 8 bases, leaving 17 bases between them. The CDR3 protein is CASSYVGGAGGYTF. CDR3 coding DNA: TGTGCCAGCAGCTACGTAGGGGGGGCTGGGGGCTACACCTTC.

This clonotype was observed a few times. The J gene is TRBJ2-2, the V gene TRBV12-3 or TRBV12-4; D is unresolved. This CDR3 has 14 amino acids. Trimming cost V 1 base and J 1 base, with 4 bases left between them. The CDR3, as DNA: TGTGCCAGCAGTTTAGACGAGAACACCGGGGAGCTGTTTTTT. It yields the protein CASSLDENTGELFF.

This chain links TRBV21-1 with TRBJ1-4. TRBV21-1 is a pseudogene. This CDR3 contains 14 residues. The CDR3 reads CASGKARRREKLFF. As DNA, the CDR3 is TGTGCCAGCGGCAAAGCGCGCAGACGTGAAAAACTGTTTTTT.

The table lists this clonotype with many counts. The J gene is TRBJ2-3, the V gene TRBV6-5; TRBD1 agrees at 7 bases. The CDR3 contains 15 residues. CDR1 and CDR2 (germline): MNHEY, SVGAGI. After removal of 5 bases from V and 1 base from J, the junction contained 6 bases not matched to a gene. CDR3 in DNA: TGTGCCAGCAGTACGACAGGGACCGGCACAGATACGCAGTATTTT. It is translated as CASSTTGTGTDTQYF.

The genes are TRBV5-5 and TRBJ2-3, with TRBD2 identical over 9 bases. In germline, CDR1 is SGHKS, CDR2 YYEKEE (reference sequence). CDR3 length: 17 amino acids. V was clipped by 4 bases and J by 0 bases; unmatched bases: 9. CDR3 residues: CASSRAGGLPSTDTQYF. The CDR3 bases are TGTGCCAGCAGCCGAGCGGGGGGACTTCCTAGCACAGATACGCAGTATTTT.

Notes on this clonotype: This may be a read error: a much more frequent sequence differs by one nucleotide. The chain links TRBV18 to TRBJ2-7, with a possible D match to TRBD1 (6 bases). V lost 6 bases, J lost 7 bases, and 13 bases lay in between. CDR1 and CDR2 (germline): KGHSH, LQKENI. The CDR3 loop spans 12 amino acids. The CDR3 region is CASSYDRNEQYF. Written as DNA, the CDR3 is TGTGCCAGCTCGTATGACAGGAATGAGCAGTACTTC.

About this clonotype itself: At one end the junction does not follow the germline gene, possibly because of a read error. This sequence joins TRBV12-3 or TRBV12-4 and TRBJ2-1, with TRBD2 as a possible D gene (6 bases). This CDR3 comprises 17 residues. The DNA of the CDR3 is TGTGCCAGCAGAGCTTCAGCGGGTCTGCCCTCCTACAATGAGCAGATCTTC. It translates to CASRASAGLPSYNEQIF.

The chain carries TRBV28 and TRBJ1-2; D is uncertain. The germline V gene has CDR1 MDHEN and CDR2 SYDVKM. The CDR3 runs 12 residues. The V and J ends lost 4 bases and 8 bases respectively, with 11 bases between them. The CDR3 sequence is CASSSSTGGYTF. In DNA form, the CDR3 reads TGTGCCAGCAGTTCCTCCACGGGGGGCTACACCTTC.

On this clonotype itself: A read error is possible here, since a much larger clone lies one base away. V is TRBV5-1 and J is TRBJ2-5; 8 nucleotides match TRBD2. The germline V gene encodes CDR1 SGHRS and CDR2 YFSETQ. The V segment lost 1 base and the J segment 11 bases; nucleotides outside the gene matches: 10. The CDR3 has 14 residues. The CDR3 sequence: CASSLREGRNEQYF. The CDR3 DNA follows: TGCGCCAGCAGCTTGCGGGAGGGCCGGAATGAGCAGTACTTC. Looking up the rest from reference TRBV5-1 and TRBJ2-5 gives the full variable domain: KAGVTQTPRYLIKTRGQQVTLSCSPISGHRSVSWYQQTPGQGLQFLFEYFSETQRNKGNFPGRFSGRQFSNSRSEMNVSTLELGDSALYLCASSLREGRNEQYFGPGTRLLVL.

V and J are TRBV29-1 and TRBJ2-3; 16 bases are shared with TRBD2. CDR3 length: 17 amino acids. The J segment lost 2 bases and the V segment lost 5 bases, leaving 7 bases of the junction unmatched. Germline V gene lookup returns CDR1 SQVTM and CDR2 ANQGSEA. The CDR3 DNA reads TGCAGCGTTCCGGGACTAGCGGGAGGGCCCCACACAGATACGCAGTATTTT. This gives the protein CSVPGLAGGPHTDTQYF.

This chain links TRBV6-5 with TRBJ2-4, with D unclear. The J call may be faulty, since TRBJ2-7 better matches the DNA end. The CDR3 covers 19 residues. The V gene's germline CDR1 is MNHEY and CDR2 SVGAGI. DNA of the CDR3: TGTGCCAGCAGTTACCCTGCCCGCACAACCGCTGGACGAGAATACGAGCAGTACTTC. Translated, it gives CASSYPARTTAGREYEQYF.

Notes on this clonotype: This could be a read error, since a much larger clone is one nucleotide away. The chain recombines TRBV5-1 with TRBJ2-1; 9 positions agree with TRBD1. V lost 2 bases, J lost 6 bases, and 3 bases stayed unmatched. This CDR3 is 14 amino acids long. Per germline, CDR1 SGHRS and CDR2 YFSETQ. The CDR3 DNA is TGCGCCAGCAGCTTCTGGACAGGGGCCAATGAGCAGTTCTTC. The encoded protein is CASSFWTGANEQFF.

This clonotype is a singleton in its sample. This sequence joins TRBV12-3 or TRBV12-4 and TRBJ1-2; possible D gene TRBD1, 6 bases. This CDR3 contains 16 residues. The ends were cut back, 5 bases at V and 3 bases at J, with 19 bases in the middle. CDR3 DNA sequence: TGTGCCAGCAGTCCCGCGGACAGAACCCTTTACTATGGCTACACCTTC. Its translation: CASSPADRTLYYGYTF.

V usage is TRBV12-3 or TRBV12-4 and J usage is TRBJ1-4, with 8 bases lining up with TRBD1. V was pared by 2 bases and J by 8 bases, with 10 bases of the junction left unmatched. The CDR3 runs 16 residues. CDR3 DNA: TGTGCCAGCAGTTTATACGGACAGGGTTCAGGCGAAAAACTGTTTTTT. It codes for CASSLYGQGSGEKLFF.

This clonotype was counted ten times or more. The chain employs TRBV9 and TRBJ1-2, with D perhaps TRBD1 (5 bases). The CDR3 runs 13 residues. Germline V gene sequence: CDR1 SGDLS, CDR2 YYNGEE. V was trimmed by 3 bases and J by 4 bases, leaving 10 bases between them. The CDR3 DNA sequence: TGTGCCAGCAGCGAGGGACTTCTCTATGGCTACACCTTC. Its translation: CASSEGLLYGYTF. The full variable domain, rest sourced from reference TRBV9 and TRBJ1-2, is DSGVTQTPKHLITATGQRVTLRCSPRSGDLSVYWYQQSLDQGLQFLIQYYNGEERAKGNILERFSAQQFPDLHSELNLSSLELGDSALYFCASSEGLLYGYTFGSGTRLTVV.

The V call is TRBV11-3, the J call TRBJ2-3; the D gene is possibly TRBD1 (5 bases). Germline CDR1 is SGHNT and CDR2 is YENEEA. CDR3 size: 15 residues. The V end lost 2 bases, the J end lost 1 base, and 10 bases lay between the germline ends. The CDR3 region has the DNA TGTGCCAGCAGCTTATCGGACACCCGCACAGATACGCAGTATTTT. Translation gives CASSLSDTRTDTQYF. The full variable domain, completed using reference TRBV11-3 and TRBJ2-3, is EAGVVQSPRYKIIEKKQPVAFWCNPISGHNTLYWYLQNLGQGPELLIRYENEEAVDDSQLPKDRFSAERLKGVDSTLKIQPAELGDSAVYLCASSLSDTRTDTQYFGPGTRLTVL.

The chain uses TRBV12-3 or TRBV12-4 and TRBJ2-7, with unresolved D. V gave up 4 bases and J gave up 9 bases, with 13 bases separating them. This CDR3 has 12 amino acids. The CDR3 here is CASSYATSVQYF. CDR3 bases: TGTGCCAGCAGTTACGCCACTTCCGTGCAGTACTTC.

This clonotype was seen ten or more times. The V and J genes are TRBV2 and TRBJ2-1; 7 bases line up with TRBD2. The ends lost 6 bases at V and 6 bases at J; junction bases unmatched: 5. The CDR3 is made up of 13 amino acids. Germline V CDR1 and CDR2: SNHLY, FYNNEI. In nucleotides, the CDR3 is TGTGCCAGCAGGCAGACTAGCATCAATGAGCAGTTCTTC. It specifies CASRQTSINEQFF. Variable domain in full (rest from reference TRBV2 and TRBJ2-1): EPEVTQTPSHQVTQMGQEVILRCVPISNHLYFYWYRQILGQKVEFLVSFYNNEISEKSEIFDDQFSVERPDGSNFTLKIRSTKLEDSAMYFCASRQTSINEQFFGPGTRLTVL.

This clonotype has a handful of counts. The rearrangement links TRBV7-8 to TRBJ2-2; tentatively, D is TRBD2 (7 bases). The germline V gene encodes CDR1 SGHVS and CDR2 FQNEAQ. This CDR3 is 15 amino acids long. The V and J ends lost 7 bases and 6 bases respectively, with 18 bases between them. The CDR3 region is CASKGGGGLSGELFF. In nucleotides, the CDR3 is TGTGCCAGCAAGGGAGGGGGGGGCTTGTCCGGGGAGCTGTTTTTT.

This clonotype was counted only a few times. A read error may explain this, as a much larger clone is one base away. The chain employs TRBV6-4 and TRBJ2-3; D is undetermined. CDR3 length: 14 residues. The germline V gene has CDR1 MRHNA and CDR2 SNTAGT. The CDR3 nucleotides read TGTGCCAGCAGTGCCTCTGAAACCACAGATACGCGGTATTTT. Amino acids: CASSASETTDTRYF.

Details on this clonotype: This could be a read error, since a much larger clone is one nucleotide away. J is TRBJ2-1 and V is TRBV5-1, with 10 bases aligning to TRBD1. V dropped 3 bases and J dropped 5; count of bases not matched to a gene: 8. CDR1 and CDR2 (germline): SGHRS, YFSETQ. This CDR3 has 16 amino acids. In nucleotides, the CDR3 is TGCGCCAGCAGCTCCTTCCGGGACAGGGGACACAATGAGCAGTTCTTC. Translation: CASSSFRDRGHNEQFF. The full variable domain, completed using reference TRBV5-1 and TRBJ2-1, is KAGVTQTPRYLIKTRGQQVTLSCSPISGHRSVSWYQQTPGQGLQFLFEYFSETQRNKGNFPGRFSGRQFSNSRSEMNVSTLELGDSALYLCASSSFRDRGHNEQFFGPGTRLTVL.